The present TCR beta chain was sequenced within a study of monozygotic twins with inflammatory bowel disease. Study-wide points: The data did not back a single strong IBD-associated clonotype or signal. By inverse Simpson index, TCRbeta diversity was lower in IBD patients than in healthy co-twins.

CDR3 length: 15 residues. The germline V gene encodes CDR1 PRHDT and CDR2 FYEKMQ (reference sequence). To note about this clonotype: Antigen: not known.

TCRdb reprocessed the 5' RACE reads and reports one entry per CDR3 protein, with no DNA. This listing includes 190,000 or so distinct CDR3 sequences. This sequence joins TRBV13 and TRBJ2-1; TCRdb returns TRBD1, unconfirmable since there is no DNA. This receptor was taken from a human donor with ulcerative colitis or Crohn's disease, or a healthy co-twin of an affected twin (not recorded which). Sequencing was done on a sample of blood. This CDR3 is CASSAFSPLRNEQFF.